The entry that follows covers one T cell receptor beta chain sequence. Under the authors' procedure: Researchers report that nucleated cell counts were estimated from reference gene primer amplification. Profiling relied on immunoSEQ multiplex PCR, and the TCRdb table lists in-frame clones only, not all of them. V and J calls and clone size are as listed in that table; D and trimming were resolved from the DNA. The profile shows approximately 99,000 clones, approximately 80% of them singletons. The sample belongs to a study of blood T cell repertoires in COVID-19. Study-wide background: There were acute and convalescent COVID-19 samples, and they came from the United States, Italy and Spain. From T cells, B-cell-depleted T cells, or PBMCs came the material, which was cDNA or gDNA.

V was pared by 1 base and J by 4 bases, with 6 bases of the junction left unmatched. Germline CDR1 LNHNV, CDR2 YYDKDF (reference sequence). The length of the CDR3 is 15 residues. The sample was peripheral blood. J is TRBJ1-1 and V is TRBV15; 7 positions match TRBD1. The sequence was collected from a woman aged 70-85 years with acute or convalescent COVID-19. The CDR3 bases are TGTGCCACCAGCAGAGTGATAGGGGGCATCACTGAAGCTTTCTTT. It specifies CATSRVIGGITEAFF.